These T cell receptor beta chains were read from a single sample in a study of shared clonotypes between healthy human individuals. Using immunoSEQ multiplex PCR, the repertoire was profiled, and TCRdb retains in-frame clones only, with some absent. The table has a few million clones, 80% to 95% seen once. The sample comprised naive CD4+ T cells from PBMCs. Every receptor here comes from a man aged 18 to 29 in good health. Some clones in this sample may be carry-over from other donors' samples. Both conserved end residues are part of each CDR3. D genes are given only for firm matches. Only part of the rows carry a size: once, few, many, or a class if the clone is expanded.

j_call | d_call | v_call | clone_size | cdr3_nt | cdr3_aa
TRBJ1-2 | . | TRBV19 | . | TGTGCCAGTAGTAGGGAGCGCTATGGCTACACCTTC | CASSRERYGYTF
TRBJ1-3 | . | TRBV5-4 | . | TGTGCCAGCAGCTTGGGGCAGCCTCGGGGAGGAAACACCATATATTTT | CASSLGQPRGGNTIYF
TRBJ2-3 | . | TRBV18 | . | TGTGCCAGCTCACCCGCCTTGTCCACAGATACGCAGTATTTT | CASSPALSTDTQYF
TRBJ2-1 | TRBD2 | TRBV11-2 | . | TGTGCCAGCAGCACCATAGCGGGAGCTGGAATTAATGAGCAGTTCTTC | CASSTIAGAGINEQFF
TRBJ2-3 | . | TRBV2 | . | TGTGCCAGCAGTGACCGAGCAGATACGCAGTATTTT | CASSDRADTQYF
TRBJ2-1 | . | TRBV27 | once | TGTGCCAGCGGCCGGACTGACTTCAATGAGCAGTTCTTC | CASGRTDFNEQFF
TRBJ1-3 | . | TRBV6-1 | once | TGTGCCAGCAGTGAACAGAGCTCTGGAAACACCATATATTTT | CASSEQSSGNTIYF
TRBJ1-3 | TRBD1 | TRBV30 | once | TGTGCCTCAGTCGGCAGGGGGCAGGACACCATATATTTT | CASVGRGQDTIYF
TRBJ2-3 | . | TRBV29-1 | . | TGCAGCGTTGTTGAGACAGCTAGCACAGATACGCAGTATTTT | CSVVETASTDTQYF
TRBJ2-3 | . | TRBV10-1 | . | TGCGCCAGCAGCGCGGACCCCACAGATACGCAGTATTTT | CASSADPTDTQYF
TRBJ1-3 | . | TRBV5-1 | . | TGCGCCAGCAGCGCCCACTCTGGAAACACCATATATTTT | CASSAHSGNTIYF
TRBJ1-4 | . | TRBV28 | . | TGTGCCAGCAGTTTGGTAGCAACTAATGAAAAACTGTTTTTT | CASSLVATNEKLFF
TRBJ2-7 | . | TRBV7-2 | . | TGTGCCAGCAGCTTAGGACGGGGCCCTAGCGCTAGCTCCTACGAGCAGTACTTC | CASSLGRGPSASSYEQYF
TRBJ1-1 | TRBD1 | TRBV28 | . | TGTGCCAGCAGTTCTCCCGGGACAGGGAGCATGAACACTGAAGCTTTCTTT | CASSSPGTGSMNTEAFF
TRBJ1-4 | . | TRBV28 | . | TGTGCCAGCAGCCAGGGGCCCTCGAATGAAAAACTGTTTTTT | CASSQGPSNEKLFF
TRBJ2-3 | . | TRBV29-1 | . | TGCAGCGTTGATCCGGGAACAGATACGCAGTATTTT | CSVDPGTDTQYF
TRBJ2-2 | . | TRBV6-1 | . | TGTGCCAGCAGCCTGGGGCTCGCGAACACCGGGGAGCTGTTTTTT | CASSLGLANTGELFF
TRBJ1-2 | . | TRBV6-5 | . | TGTGCCAGCAGTTACCCGGGGGGACTCGGCTACACCTTC | CASSYPGGLGYTF
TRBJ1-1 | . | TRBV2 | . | TGTGCCAGCAGCACCAACCAACCCATAGTGAACACTGAAGCTTTCTTT | CASSTNQPIVNTEAFF
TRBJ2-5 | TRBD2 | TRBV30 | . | TGTGCCTGGAGCTTCGGACTAGCGGGGAACCTCCAGTACTTC | CAWSFGLAGNLQYF
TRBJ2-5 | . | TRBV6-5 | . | TGTGCCAGCAGTCCCGAACAAGAGACCCAGTACTTC | CASSPEQETQYF
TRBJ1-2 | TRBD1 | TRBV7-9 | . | TGTGCCAGCAGCTTTGCTGGGACAGGGGGCGGTGGCTACACCTTC | CASSFAGTGGGGYTF
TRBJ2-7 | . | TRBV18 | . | TGTGCCAGCTCACCGGCGGGGCTAGCCGGCTACGAGCAGTACTTC | CASSPAGLAGYEQYF
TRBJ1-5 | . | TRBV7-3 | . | TGTGCCAGCAGCTACGGGGATCGGGGCCAGCCCCAGCATTTT | CASSYGDRGQPQHF
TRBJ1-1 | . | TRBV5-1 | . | TGCGCCAGCAGCTTGGACAGGGTCGGTGAAGCTTTCTTT | CASSLDRVGEAFF
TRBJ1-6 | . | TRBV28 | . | TGTGCCAGCACTCTGGACAGTTCTTATAATTCACCCCTCCACTTT | CASTLDSSYNSPLHF
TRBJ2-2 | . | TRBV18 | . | TGTGCCAGCTCACCCCCCGGGGACACCGGGGAGCTGTTTTTT | CASSPPGDTGELFF
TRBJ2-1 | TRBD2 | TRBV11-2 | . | TGTGCCAGCGGGGCTTATACTAGCGGGATGAATGAGCAGTTCTTC | CASGAYTSGMNEQFF
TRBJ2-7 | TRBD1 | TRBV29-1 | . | TGCAGCGTGGGACAGGGTCCTAAAAAGCAGTACTTC | CSVGQGPKKQYF
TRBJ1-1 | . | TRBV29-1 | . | TGCAGCGTTGCCAGGGGCACTGAAGCTTTCTTT | CSVARGTEAFF
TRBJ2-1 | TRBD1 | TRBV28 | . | TGTGCCAGCAGAACACCGGGACAGTACAATGAGCAGTTCTTC | CASRTPGQYNEQFF
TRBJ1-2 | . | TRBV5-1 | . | TGCGCCAGCAGCTCGGGGGGCGGAGATGGCTACACCTTC | CASSSGGGDGYTF
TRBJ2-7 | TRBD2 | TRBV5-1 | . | TGCGCCAGCAGCTTGAGGACTAGCGGGAGCTCAGCCTTGTCCGAGCAGTACTTC | CASSLRTSGSSALSEQYF
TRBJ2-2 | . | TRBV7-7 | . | TGTGCCAGCAGCTTACTCCAGGGTCCGGACACCGGGGAGCTGTTTTTT | CASSLLQGPDTGELFF
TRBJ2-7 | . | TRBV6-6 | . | TGTGCCAGCAGTTACTCAGGGGACAAGACCTACGAGCAGTACTTC | CASSYSGDKTYEQYF
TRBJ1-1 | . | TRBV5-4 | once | TGTGCCAGCAGCTGGGGGGGGAGCACGAACACTGAAGCTTTCTTT | CASSWGGSTNTEAFF
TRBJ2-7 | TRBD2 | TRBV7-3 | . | TGTGCCAGCAGCTTATCACGGGAGGGGACCTACGAGCAGTACTTC | CASSLSREGTYEQYF
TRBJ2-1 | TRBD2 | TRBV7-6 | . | TGTGCCAGCAGCTTAGTAGCGGGGGCTTATATCACGACGGACAATGAGCAGTTCTTC | CASSLVAGAYITTDNEQFF
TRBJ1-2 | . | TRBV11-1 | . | TGTGCCAGCAGCCAAGCCCCGACGGATTATGGCTACACCTTC | CASSQAPTDYGYTF
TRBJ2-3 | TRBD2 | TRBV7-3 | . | TGTGCCAGCAGCTTAATCCCTAGCGGGAGGGCCCCAGGGAGCACAGATACGCAGTATTTT | CASSLIPSGRAPGSTDTQYF
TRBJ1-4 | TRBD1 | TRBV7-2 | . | TGTGCCAGCAGCTTGGCCCGAACAGGGGGCGAAAAACTGTTTTTT | CASSLARTGGEKLFF
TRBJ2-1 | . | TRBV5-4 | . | TGTGCCAGCAGCGAACACCGGGGTCACCCTAGTGAGCAGTTCTTC | CASSEHRGHPSEQFF
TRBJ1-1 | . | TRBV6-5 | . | TGTGCCAGCAGTCGGACTCTAAACACTGAAGCTTTCTTT | CASSRTLNTEAFF
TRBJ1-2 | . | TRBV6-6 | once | TGTGCCAGCCAGGAGGGGTGGGAAGGCTACACCTTC | CASQEGWEGYTF
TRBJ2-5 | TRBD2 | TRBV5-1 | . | TGCGCCAGCAGCCCCTCGGCGGGAGGACGGGGAGAGCAGTACTTC | CASSPSAGGRGEQYF
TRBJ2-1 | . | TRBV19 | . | TGTGCCAGTAGTATAGCCTCAGCGACAACGGCGGGACGCTACAATGAGCAGTTCTTC | CASSIASATTAGRYNEQFF
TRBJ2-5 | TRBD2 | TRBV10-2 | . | TGCGCCAGCAGTGACCCTGGGACGGGGGGGAGCCAATATAAAGAGACCCAGTACTTC | CASSDPGTGGSQYKETQYF
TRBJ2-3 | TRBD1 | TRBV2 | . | TGTGCCGGACAGGGGCGTAGAGATACGCAGTATTTT | CAGQGRRDTQYF
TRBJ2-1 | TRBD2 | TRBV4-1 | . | TGCGCCAGCAGCAAATTGACTAGCGGGAGTCGTTATGAGCAGTTCTTC | CASSKLTSGSRYEQFF
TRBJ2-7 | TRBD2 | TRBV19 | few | TGTGCCAGTAGTGGCTCCGGGACTAGTCGATCCTACGAGCAGTACTTC | CASSGSGTSRSYEQYF
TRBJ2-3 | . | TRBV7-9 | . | TGTGCCAGCCTAGGACAAAGAAAAGGGGACACAGATACGCAGTATTTT | CASLGQRKGDTDTQYF
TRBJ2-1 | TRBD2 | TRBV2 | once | TGTGCCAGCGGACTAGCGAACAATGAGCAGTTCTTC | CASGLANNEQFF
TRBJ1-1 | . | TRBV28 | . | TGTGCCAGCAGTTTTTGGGCTTCGGACACTGAAGCTTTCTTT | CASSFWASDTEAFF
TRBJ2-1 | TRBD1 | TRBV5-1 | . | TGCGCCAGCAGTCAAAACCCGGGACAGGGGTACAATGAGCAGTTCTTC | CASSQNPGQGYNEQFF
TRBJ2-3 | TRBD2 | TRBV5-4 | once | TGTGCCAGCAGCTTGGGTGGGACTAGCGGATTCACAGATACGCAGTATTTT | CASSLGGTSGFTDTQYF
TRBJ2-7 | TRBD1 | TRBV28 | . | TGTGCCAGCAGCCTACTATCCCGGGACAGGGGAAACGAGCAGTACTTC | CASSLLSRDRGNEQYF
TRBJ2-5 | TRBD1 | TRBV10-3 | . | TGTGCCATCAGTGCAGGGGGTGGGACCCAGTACTTC | CAISAGGGTQYF
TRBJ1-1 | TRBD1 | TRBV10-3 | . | TGTGCCATTAGGGACAGAGTTAACACTGAAGCTTTCTTT | CAIRDRVNTEAFF
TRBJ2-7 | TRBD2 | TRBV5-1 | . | TGCGCCAGCAGCGTGGAGACTAGCGGGGGGGCAGAGCAGTACTTC | CASSVETSGGAEQYF